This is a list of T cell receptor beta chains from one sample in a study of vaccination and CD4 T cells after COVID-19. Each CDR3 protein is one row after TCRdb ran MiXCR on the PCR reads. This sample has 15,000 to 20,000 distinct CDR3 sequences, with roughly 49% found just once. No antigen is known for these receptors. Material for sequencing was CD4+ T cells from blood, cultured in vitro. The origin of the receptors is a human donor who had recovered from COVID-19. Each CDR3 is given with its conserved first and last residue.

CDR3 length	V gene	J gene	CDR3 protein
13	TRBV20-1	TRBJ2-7	CSASDRGRREQYF
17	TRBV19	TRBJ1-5	CVSSKVGIGGLRQPQHF
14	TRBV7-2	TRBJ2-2	CASSRTVESGELFF
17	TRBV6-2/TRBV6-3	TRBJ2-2	CASSYYLADPKDGELFF
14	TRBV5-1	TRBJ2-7	CASSLGDTTYEQYF
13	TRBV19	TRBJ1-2	CASSMGARWGYTF
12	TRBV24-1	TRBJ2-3	CATSEWGDTQYF
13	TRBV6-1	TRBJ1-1	CASSREGNTEAFF
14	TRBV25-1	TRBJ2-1	CASRGTSSYNEQFF
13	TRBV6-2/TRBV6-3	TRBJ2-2	CASSTLGVGELFF
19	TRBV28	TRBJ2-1	CASRRRLAGRGSSYNEQFF
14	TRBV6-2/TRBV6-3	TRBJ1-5	CAGPKGGANQPQHF
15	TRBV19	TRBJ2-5	CASHPGTRAPETQYF
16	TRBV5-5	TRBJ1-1	CASSLDIGRENTEAFF
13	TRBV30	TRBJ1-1	CAWSGTSNTEAFF
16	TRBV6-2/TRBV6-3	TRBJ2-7	CASSPRGLAGVYEQYF
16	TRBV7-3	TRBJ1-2	CASSSGGADRVHGYTF
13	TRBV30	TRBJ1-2	CAWSDGRNYGYTF
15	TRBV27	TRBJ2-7	CASSFYGTGAHEQYF
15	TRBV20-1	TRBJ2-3	CSAKKAATSTDTQYF
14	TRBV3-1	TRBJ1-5	CASSLRATNQPQHF
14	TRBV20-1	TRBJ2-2	CSARGRWNTGELFF
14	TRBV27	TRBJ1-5	CASSSVGANQPQHF
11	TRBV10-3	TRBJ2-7	CAIGQGNEQYF
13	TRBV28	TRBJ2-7	CASTRQGPYEQYF
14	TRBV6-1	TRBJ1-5	CASSETFINQPQHF
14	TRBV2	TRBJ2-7	CASSLGYPGLEQYF
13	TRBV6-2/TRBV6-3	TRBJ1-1	CASSYGLVTEAFF
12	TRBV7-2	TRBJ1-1	CASSSPKGRAFF
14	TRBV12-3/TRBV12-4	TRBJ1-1	CASSPAGGGTEAFF
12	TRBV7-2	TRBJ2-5	CASHGYLGTQYF
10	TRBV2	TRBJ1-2	CASRLYGYTF
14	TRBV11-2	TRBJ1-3	CASSKSEGANTIYF
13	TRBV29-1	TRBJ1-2	CSADRPQGYGYTF
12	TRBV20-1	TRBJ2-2	CSVPGPQGELFF
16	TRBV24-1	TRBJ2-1	CATSDRGQTINNEQFF
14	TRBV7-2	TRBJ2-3	CASSPPAALDTQYF
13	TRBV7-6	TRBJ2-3	CASTDRSTDTQYF
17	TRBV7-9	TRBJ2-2	CASSLAGRDKNTGELFF
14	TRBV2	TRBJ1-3	CASSDVGAGNTIYF
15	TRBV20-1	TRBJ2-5	CSAGGASGSWETQYF
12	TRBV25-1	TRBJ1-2	CASSGVGNGYTF
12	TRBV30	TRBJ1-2	CAWSEWSYGYTF
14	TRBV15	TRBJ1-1	CATSRDRMATEAFF
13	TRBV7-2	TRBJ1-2	CASSLALGYGYTF
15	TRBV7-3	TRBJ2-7	CASSLSGTGSYEQYF
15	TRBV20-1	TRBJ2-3	CSARDNLPSTDTQYF
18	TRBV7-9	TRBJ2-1	CASSLDPVERSSYNEQFF
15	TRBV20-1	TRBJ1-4	CSATDRAPTNEKLFF
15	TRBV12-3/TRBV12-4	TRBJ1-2	CASSLRTGAGYGYTF
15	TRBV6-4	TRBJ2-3	CASSVTSGSTDTQYF